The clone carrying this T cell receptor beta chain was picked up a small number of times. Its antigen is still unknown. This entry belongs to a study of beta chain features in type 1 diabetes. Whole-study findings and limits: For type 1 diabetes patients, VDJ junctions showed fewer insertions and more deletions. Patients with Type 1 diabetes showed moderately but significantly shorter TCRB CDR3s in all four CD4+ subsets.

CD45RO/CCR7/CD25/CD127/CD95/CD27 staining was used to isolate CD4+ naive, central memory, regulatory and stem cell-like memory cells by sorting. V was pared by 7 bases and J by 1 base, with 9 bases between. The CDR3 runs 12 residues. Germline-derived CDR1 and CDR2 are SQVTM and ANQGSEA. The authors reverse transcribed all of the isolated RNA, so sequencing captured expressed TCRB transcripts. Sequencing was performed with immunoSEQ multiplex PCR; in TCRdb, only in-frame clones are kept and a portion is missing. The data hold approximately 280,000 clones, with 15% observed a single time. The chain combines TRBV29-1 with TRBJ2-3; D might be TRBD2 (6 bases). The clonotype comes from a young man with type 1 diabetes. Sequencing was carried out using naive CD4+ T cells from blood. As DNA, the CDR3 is TGCAGCGCGGGACTTCGCACAGATACGCAGTATTTT. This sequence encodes CSAGLRTDTQYF.